These T cell receptor beta chains were read from a single sample in a study of response to subunit inactivated influenza vaccine. TCRdb re-derived calls from the RT-PCR reads in MiXCR, one entry per CDR3 protein. The sample has fewer than 250,000 distinct CDR3 sequences; approximately 15% are singletons. The source material was CD8+ T cells sorted from PBMCs, sampled less than 6 days after vaccination. Source of these receptors: a man aged 50-59 years who received an inactivated influenza vaccine. CDR3s include the opening cysteine and the closing phenylalanine or tryptophan. D genes are given only for firm matches. Clone size appears in some rows only: once, few, many, or a class for an expanded clone.

few	-	TRBV11-2	TRBJ2-7	CASSLRLGTSYEQYF	TGTGCCAGCAGCCTCCGTTTAGGGACGTCCTACGAGCAGTACTTC
-	-	TRBV4-1	TRBJ2-3	CASSQDGFSTDTQYF	TGCGCCAGCAGCCAAGACGGTTTTAGCACAGATACGCAGTATTTT
-	-	TRBV20-1	TRBJ2-7	CSARSDKSYEQYF	TGCAGTGCTAGGAGCGATAAATCCTACGAGCAGTACTTC
-	TRBD2	TRBV27	TRBJ2-1	CASSLHAGTSGGNEQFF	TGTGCCAGCAGTTTACACGCCGGGACTAGCGGGGGGAATGAGCAGTTCTTC
few	-	TRBV11-2	TRBJ1-2	CASSLVEEGGYTF	TGTGCCAGCAGCTTAGTCGAGGAAGGTGGCTACACCTTC
few	-	TRBV12-3/TRBV12-4	TRBJ2-7	CASSHDDSYEQYF	TGTGCCAGCAGCCACGATGACTCCTACGAGCAGTACTTC
few	-	TRBV27	TRBJ2-7	CASSLSAPGGEQYF	TGTGCCAGCAGTTTATCGGCCCCTGGGGGCGAGCAGTACTTC
-	TRBD1	TRBV28	TRBJ2-7	CASSLVGQGYVQYF	TGTGCCAGCAGTTTAGTGGGACAGGGGTACGTGCAGTACTTC
few	TRBD1	TRBV28	TRBJ1-1	CASIGQGVNTEAFF	TGTGCCAGCATCGGACAGGGGGTGAACACTGAAGCTTTCTTT
-	TRBD2	TRBV27	TRBJ2-1	CASTQGGRRYEQFF	TGTGCCAGCACTCAGGGCGGGAGACGATATGAGCAGTTCTTC
-	-	TRBV20-1	TRBJ2-7	CSARAAGSYEQYF	TGCAGTGCTAGAGCGGCGGGCAGTTACGAGCAGTACTTC
few	-	TRBV20-1	TRBJ1-1	CSAPKGMNTEAFF	TGCAGTGCTCCGAAGGGAATGAACACTGAAGCTTTCTTT
-	TRBD2	TRBV7-8	TRBJ2-1	CASSFKSGLAENEQFF	TGTGCCAGCAGCTTTAAGTCAGGACTAGCCGAGAATGAGCAGTTCTTC
-	-	TRBV28	TRBJ1-5	CASTEYSNQPQHF	TGTGCCAGCACGGAGTATAGCAATCAGCCCCAGCATTTT
few	TRBD1	TRBV18	TRBJ2-5	CASSPLGTGAQETQYF	TGTGCCAGCTCCCCACTAGGGACAGGCGCTCAAGAGACCCAGTACTTC
-	-	TRBV15	TRBJ1-4	CATSREEGRYNEKLFF	TGTGCCACCAGCAGAGAAGAGGGCAGGTATAATGAAAAACTGTTTTTT
few	-	TRBV12-3/TRBV12-4	TRBJ1-5	CASSTGSNQPQHF	TGTGCCAGCAGTACAGGGTCCAATCAGCCCCAGCATTTT
few	-	TRBV6-2/TRBV6-3	TRBJ2-7	CASSSETDDLRAAEQYF	TGTGCCAGCAGTTCAGAGACGGACGATCTACGAGCAGCCGAGCAGTACTTC
many	TRBD2	TRBV11-2	TRBJ2-5	CASRTERLARYQETQYF	TGTGCCAGCAGGACCGAGCGACTAGCGAGATATCAAGAGACCCAGTACTTC
few	-	TRBV4-2	TRBJ2-3	CASSQTVPGDTQYF	TGTGCCAGCAGCCAAACGGTCCCGGGCGATACGCAGTATTTT
few	TRBD2	TRBV29-1	TRBJ2-5	CSVELAGGGETQYF	TGCAGCGTTGAACTAGCGGGAGGAGGAGAGACCCAGTACTTC
few	TRBD1	TRBV7-9	TRBJ1-4	CASSTRTGGSEKLFF	TGTGCCAGCAGCACCCGCACAGGGGGCAGTGAAAAACTGTTTTTT
medium-sized	-	TRBV9	TRBJ2-3	CASSLGGHSTDTQYF	TGTGCCAGCAGTCTCGGGGGCCACAGCACAGATACGCAGTATTTT
few	TRBD1	TRBV12-5	TRBJ1-1	CASGLWDSLNTEAFF	TGTGCTAGTGGTTTGTGGGACAGTTTGAACACTGAAGCTTTCTTT
many	-	TRBV12-3/TRBV12-4	TRBJ2-5	CASSPGTRLETQYF	TGTGCCAGCAGTCCCGGGACCCGGTTGGAGACCCAGTACTTC
few	TRBD1	TRBV5-1	TRBJ2-7	CASSLIQGAYEQYF	TGCGCCAGCAGCTTGATCCAGGGGGCCTACGAGCAGTACTTC
few	TRBD2	TRBV12-3/TRBV12-4	TRBJ2-1	CASSLGAGGIDEQFF	TGTGCCAGCAGTTTAGGAGCGGGGGGGATCGATGAGCAGTTCTTC
many	-	TRBV20-1	TRBJ2-7	CSALGQDWVLGYEQYF	TGCAGTGCCCTCGGCCAGGATTGGGTCCTAGGATACGAGCAGTACTTC
-	TRBD1	TRBV28	TRBJ1-2	CASSLLTGTVYGYTF	TGTGCCAGCAGTTTATTAACCGGGACAGTCTATGGCTACACCTTC
many	TRBD2	TRBV4-2	TRBJ2-3	CASSQDRGGSTDTQYF	TGTGCCAGCAGCCAAGATCGGGGGGGTAGCACAGATACGCAGTATTTT
-	TRBD2	TRBV29-1	TRBJ2-7	CSTTFAGVAHEQYF	TGCAGCACCACTTTCGCGGGAGTAGCCCACGAGCAGTACTTC
many	-	TRBV28	TRBJ2-1	CASTREWAYNEQFF	TGTGCCAGCACCCGGGAATGGGCCTACAATGAGCAGTTCTTC
-	-	TRBV4-1	TRBJ2-7	CASSQVAGSYEQYF	TGCGCCAGCAGCCAAGTGGCTGGGTCCTACGAGCAGTACTTC
many	-	TRBV24-1	TRBJ2-6	CATSLGVSGANVLTF	TGTGCCACCAGTTTAGGGGTCTCTGGGGCCAACGTCCTGACTTTC
many	TRBD2	TRBV27	TRBJ2-7	CASSLIAGGDEQYF	TGTGCCAGCAGTTTAATAGCGGGAGGTGACGAGCAGTACTTC
-	-	TRBV12-5	TRBJ2-7	CASAPGVGDEQYF	TGTGCTAGTGCCCCGGGGGTTGGCGACGAGCAGTACTTC
few	TRBD1	TRBV6-5	TRBJ2-2	CASSYLGQGAGELFF	TGTGCCAGCAGTTACTTGGGACAGGGGGCCGGGGAGCTGTTTTTT
-	TRBD1	TRBV4-1	TRBJ1-6	CASSTGVSSPLHF	TGCGCCAGCTCAACAGGGGTTTCGTCCCCCCTCCACTTT
many	-	TRBV13	TRBJ1-1	CASSLAGGNTEAFF	TGTGCCAGCAGCTTAGCTGGGGGGAACACTGAAGCTTTCTTT
few	TRBD1	TRBV6-5	TRBJ2-7	CASSLIQGDSYEQYF	TGTGCCAGCAGTTTAATCCAGGGGGACTCCTACGAGCAGTACTTC